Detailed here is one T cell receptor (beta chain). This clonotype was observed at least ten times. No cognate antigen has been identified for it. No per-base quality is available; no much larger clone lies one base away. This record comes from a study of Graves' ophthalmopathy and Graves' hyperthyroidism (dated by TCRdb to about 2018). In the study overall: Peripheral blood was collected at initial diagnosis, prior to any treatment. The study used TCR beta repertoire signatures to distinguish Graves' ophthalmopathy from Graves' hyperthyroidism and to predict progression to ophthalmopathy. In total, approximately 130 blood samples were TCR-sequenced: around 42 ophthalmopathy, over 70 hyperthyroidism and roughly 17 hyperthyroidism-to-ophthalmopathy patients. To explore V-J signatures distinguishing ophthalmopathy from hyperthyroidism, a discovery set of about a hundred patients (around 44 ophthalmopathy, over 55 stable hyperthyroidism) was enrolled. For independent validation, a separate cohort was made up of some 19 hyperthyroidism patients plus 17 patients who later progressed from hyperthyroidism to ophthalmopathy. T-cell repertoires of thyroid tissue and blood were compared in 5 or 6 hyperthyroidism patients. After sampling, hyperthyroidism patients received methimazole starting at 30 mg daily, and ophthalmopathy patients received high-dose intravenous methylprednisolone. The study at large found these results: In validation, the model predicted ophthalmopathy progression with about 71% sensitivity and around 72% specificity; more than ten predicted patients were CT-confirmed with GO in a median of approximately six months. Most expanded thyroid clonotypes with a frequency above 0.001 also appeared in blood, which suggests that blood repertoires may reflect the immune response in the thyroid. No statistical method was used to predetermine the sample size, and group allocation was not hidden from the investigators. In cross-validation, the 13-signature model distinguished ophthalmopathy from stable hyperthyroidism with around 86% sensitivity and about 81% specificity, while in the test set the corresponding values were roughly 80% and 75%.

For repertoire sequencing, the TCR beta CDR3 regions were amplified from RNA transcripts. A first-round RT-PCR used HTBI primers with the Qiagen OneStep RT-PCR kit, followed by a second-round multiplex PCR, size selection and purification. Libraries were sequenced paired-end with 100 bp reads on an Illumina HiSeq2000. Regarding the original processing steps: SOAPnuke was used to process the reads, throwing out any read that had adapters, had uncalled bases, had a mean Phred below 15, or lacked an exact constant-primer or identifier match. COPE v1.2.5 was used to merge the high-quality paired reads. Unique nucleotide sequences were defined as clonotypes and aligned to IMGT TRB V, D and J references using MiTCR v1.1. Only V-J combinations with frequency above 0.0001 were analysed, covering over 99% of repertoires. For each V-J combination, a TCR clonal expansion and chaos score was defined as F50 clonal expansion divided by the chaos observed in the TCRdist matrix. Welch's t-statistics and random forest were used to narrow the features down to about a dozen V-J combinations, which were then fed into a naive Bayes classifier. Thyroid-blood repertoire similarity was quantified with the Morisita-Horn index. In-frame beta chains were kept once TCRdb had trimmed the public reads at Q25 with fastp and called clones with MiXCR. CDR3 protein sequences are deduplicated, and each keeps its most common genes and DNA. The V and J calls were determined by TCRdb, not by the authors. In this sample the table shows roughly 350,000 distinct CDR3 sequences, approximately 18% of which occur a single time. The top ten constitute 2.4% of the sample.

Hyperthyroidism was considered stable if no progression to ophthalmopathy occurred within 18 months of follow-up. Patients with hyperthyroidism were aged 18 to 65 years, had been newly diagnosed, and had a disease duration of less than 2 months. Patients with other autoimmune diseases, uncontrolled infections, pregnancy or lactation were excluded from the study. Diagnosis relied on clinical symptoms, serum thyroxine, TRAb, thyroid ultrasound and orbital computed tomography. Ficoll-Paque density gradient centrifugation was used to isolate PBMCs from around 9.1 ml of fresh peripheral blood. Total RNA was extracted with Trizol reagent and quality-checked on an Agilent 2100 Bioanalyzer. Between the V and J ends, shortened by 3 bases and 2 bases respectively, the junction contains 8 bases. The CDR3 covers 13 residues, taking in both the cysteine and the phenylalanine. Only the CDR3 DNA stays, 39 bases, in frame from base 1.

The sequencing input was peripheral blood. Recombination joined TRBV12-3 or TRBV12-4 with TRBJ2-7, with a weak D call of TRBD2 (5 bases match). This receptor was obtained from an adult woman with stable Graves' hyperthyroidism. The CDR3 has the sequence CASSFAGTYEQYF. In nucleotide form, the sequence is TGTGCCAGCAGTTTCGCCGGGACCTACGAGCAGTACTTC.